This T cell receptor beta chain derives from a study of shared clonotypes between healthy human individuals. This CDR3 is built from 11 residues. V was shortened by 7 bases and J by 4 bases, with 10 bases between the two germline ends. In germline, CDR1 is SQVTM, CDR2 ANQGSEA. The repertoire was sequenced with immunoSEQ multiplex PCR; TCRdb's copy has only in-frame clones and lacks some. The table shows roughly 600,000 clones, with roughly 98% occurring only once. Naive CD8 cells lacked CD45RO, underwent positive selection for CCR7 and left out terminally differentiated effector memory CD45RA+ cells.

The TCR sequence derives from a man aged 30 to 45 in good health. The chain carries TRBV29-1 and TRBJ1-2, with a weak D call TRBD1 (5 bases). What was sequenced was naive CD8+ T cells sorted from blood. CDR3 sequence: CSARDLYGYTF. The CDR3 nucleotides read TGCAGCGCCCGGGACCTCTATGGCTACACCTTC.